A single sample is the source of the 26 T cell receptor beta chains below, sequenced in a study of T-cell reconstitution after alpha-beta-depleted transplantation in children. As it was prepared, the TCRbeta library received unique molecular identifiers. MiXCR, applied by TCRdb to the PCR reads, yields one record per CDR3 protein. The table records around 400,000 distinct CDR3 sequences, roughly 20% of them present only once. Sequenced material: PBMCs from the stem cell graft donor, taken from the stem cell graft. These receptor sequences come from a human donor who donated a stem cell graft to a child with acute myeloid leukemia.

J is TRBJ1-1 and V is TRBV20-1, with TRBD1 matching over 7 bases. Germline CDR1 and CDR2: DFQATT and SNEGSKA (reference sequence). J was trimmed by 3 bases and V by 1 base; bases with no gene match: 17. The CDR3 is made up of 18 amino acids. Written as DNA, the CDR3 is TGCAGTGCTAGAGGCCCCTACTTGGGACAGAAACCTTACACTGAAGCTTTCTTT. Protein: CSARGPYLGQKPYTEAFF.

This clonotype was recorded a few times. The genes are TRBV28 and TRBJ1-1; D call uncertain. The ends were cut back, 8 bases at V and 1 base at J, with 5 bases in the middle. Germline CDR1 reads MDHEN; CDR2 reads SYDVKM. The CDR3 covers 11 residues. CDR3 sequence (DNA): TGTGCCAGCTATGGGAACACTGAAGCTTTCTTT. Amino acid sequence: CASYGNTEAFF.

This clonotype was detected only a few times. The chain has TRBV4-1 and TRBJ2-5; D remains ambiguous. Looked up from germline, CDR1 is MGHRA and CDR2 is YSYEKL. This CDR3 region has 14 residues. Between the trimmed V and J ends, which lost 1 base and 5 bases, there was a span of 11 bases. The CDR3 DNA is TGCGCCAGCAGCCAAGTGGCGGTGGGGGAGACCCAGTACTTC. It is translated as CASSQVAVGETQYF.

In this sample, this clonotype turned up many times. The chain links TRBV14 to TRBJ2-4; D may be TRBD1 (6 bases). This CDR3 comprises 12 residues. V lost 4 bases and J lost 13, with 14 bases in between. Looked up from germline, CDR1 is SGHDN and CDR2 is FVKESK. The CDR3 is CASSRDNFPQYF. Here the CDR3 DNA reads TGTGCCAGCAGCCGGGACAATTTTCCCCAGTACTTC.

This clonotype was detected many times. The chain carries TRBV20-1 and TRBJ2-1; D gene ambiguous. V lost 6 bases to trimming and J lost 8 bases, with 14 bases between them. From germline, CDR1 is DFQATT and CDR2 SNEGSKA (reference sequence). The CDR3 is made up of 12 amino acids. CDR3: CSATPRLHEQFF. The CDR3 DNA is TGCAGTGCAACCCCGCGGCTCCATGAGCAGTTCTTC.

This clonotype was seen a few times. This rearrangement joins TRBV25-1 to TRBJ2-3; either TRBD1 or TRBD2 may fit D (5 bases each). The CDR3 runs 14 residues. V was clipped by 6 bases and J by 0 bases, with 10 bases between them. The germline CDR1 and CDR2 sequences are MGHDK and SYGVNS. Here the CDR3 DNA reads TGTGCCAGCAGGACCTGGGACAGCACAGATACGCAGTATTTT. Its protein product is CASRTWDSTDTQYF.

The chain employs TRBV20-1 and TRBJ2-7; no firm D call. Germline-derived CDR1 and CDR2 are DFQATT and SNEGSKA (reference sequence). The V gene lost 3 bases and the J gene lost 4 bases, with 13 bases spanning the gap. This CDR3 comprises 13 residues. This CDR3 is CSASGLGDYEQYF. CDR3 sequence (DNA): TGCAGTGCTAGCGGCTTGGGTGATTACGAGCAGTACTTC.

This clonotype came up a few times. This chain links TRBV2 with TRBJ2-1; D is ambiguous. The V gene lost 3 bases and the J gene lost 9 bases, with 6 bases spanning the gap. The CDR3 sequence is 11 residues long. Germline V CDR1 and CDR2: SNHLY, FYNNEI. The CDR3 loop reads CASSEESEQFF. As DNA, the CDR3 is TGTGCCAGCAGTGAGGAGAGTGAGCAGTTCTTC.

V gene TRBV24-1 combines with J gene TRBJ2-1; a weak D match, TRBD2 (6 bases). This CDR3 comprises 15 residues. Germline lookup yields CDR1 KGHDR and CDR2 SFDVKD. Trimming pared 1 base from V and 5 bases from J, leaving 11 bases between. In nucleotides, the CDR3 is TGTGCCACCAGTGATTTCCAGCGGGCAGACAATGAGCAGTTCTTC. Amino acid sequence: CATSDFQRADNEQFF.

V gene TRBV28 combines with J gene TRBJ2-2; TRBD1 matches 10 bases. After removal of 3 bases from V and 6 bases from J, the junction contained 7 bases not matched to a gene. Germline-derived CDR1 and CDR2 are MDHEN and SYDVKM. The CDR3 spans 16 residues. CDR3 amino acids: CASSFLGQGMAGELFF. CDR3 nucleotide sequence: TGTGCCAGCAGTTTTTTGGGACAGGGGATGGCCGGGGAGCTGTTTTTT.

This clonotype was picked up a small number of times. This rearrangement joins TRBV7-2 to TRBJ2-7; no reliable D call. Trimming cost V 3 bases and J 1 base, with 10 bases left between them. Germline V gene data show CDR1 as SGHTA and CDR2 as FQGNSA. The CDR3 extends over 14 amino acids. CDR3 coding DNA: TGTGCCAGCAGCTTCGGGCTAGTATCCTACGAGCAGTACTTC. Translated: CASSFGLVSYEQYF.

The gene calls are TRBV27 and TRBJ2-7; D unclear. The CDR3 covers 16 residues. Germline CDR1 is MNHEY and CDR2 is SMNVEV (reference sequence). The V gene lost 0 bases and the J gene lost 3 bases, with 15 bases spanning the gap. Here the CDR3 DNA reads TGTGCCAGCAGTTTATCGTACAGTAACTTACTCTACGAGCAGTACTTC. Its translation is CASSLSYSNLLYEQYF.

The chain links TRBV5-1 to TRBJ2-3, with TRBD2 matching 12 bases. The CDR3 length is 15 residues. The germline CDR1 and CDR2 sequences are SGHRS and YFSETQ. Trimming took 0 bases from V and 8 from J; bases not matched to a gene: 4. Here the CDR3 DNA reads TGCGCCAGCAGCTTGGTGCTAGCGGGAGGGTCTACGCAGTATTTT. It encodes CASSLVLAGGSTQYF.

This clonotype was recorded at least ten times. The chain links TRBV20-1 to TRBJ2-7; D is perhaps TRBD1 (6 bases). Per germline, CDR1 DFQATT and CDR2 SNEGSKA (reference sequence). The V gene lost 3 bases and the J gene lost 6 bases, with 6 bases spanning the gap. CDR3 length equals 10 residues. CDR3 sequence: CSASRGEQYF. The DNA of the CDR3 is TGCAGTGCTAGCAGGGGCGAGCAGTACTTC.

This chain uses TRBV12-3 or TRBV12-4 with TRBJ2-5; 13 bases align to TRBD2. CDR3 size: 13 residues. The V segment lost 8 bases and the J segment 6 bases; nucleotides outside the gene matches: 3. CDR3 residues: CASRLAGGKTQYF. The CDR3 region has the DNA TGTGCCAGCCGACTAGCGGGAGGAAAGACCCAGTACTTC.

As to this clonotype: At one end the junction does not follow the germline gene, possibly because of a read error. The chain recombines TRBV4-2 with TRBJ2-1; D is ambiguous. CDR1 LGHNA and CDR2 YNFKEQ come from the germline V gene. The CDR3 runs 17 residues. CDR3: CASSQALLDQYYNEEFF. For the CDR3, the DNA is TGTGCCAGCAGCCAAGCCCTCTTAGACCAATACTACAATGAGGAGTTCTTC.

The CDR3 nucleotides read TGCAGTGCTAGACCCCCTGGGAGGACCTACGAGCAGTACTTC. This gives the protein CSARPPGRTYEQYF. The chain uses TRBV20-1 and TRBJ2-7; possible D gene TRBD2, 6 bases. Germline CDR1 is DFQATT and CDR2 is SNEGSKA (reference sequence). V was cut by 2 bases and J by 2 bases, with 13 bases left in between. There are 14 residues in the CDR3.

This clonotype has ten or more counts. The chain combines TRBV7-3 with TRBJ2-5, with 9 bases identical to TRBD2. The CDR3 loop spans 15 amino acids. The germline V gene has CDR1 SGHTA and CDR2 FQGTGA. Trimming took 3 bases from V and 2 from J; bases not matched to a gene: 4. The DNA of the CDR3 is TGTGCCAGCAGCTTTAGCGGGAGTAGGCAAGAGACCCAGTACTTC. Protein: CASSFSGSRQETQYF.

The chain recombines TRBV6-5 with TRBJ2-7; possible D gene TRBD1, 5 bases. Germline V gene lookup returns CDR1 MNHEY and CDR2 SVGAGI. The ends were cut back, 2 bases at V and 2 bases at J, with 13 bases in the middle. This CDR3 spans 15 amino acids. The CDR3 DNA sequence: TGTGCCAGCAGTTACGGCGACAGCTTTACCTACGAGCAGTACTTC. Protein: CASSYGDSFTYEQYF.

The CDR3 sequence: CATGAGQGYEQYF. In nucleotides, the CDR3 is TGCGCCACCGGAGCGGGACAGGGCTACGAGCAGTACTTC. The genes are TRBV5-1 and TRBJ2-7; the match to TRBD1 covers 9 bases. CDR1 and CDR2 from the germline V gene are SGHRS and YFSETQ. This CDR3 has 13 residues. J was trimmed by 3 bases and V by 9 bases; bases with no gene match: 7. Drawing the rest from reference TRBV5-1 and TRBJ2-7, the complete variable domain is KAGVTQTPRYLIKTRGQQVTLSCSPISGHRSVSWYQQTPGQGLQFLFEYFSETQRNKGNFPGRFSGRQFSNSRSEMNVSTLELGDSALYLCATGAGQGYEQYFGPGTRLTVT.

Only a few counts were recorded for this clonotype. The chain has TRBV9 and TRBJ2-3; 11 nucleotides align to TRBD2. Per the germline V gene, CDR1 is SGDLS and CDR2 is YYNGEE. The CDR3 has 16 residues. The trim removed 4 bases at V and 5 bases at J, leaving 9 bases unmatched. The CDR3 here is CASSPRLAGSEDTQYF. The DNA for the CDR3 is TGTGCCAGCAGCCCCCGACTAGCGGGGTCCGAAGATACGCAGTATTTT.

CDR3 residues: CSARDLGSLGREENSPLHF. The CDR3 DNA reads TGCAGTGCTAGAGATCTGGGGTCCTTGGGCAGGGAGGAAAATTCACCCCTCCACTTT. The chain carries TRBV20-1 and TRBJ1-6; maybe TRBD1 (5 bases). This CDR3 comprises 19 residues. Trimming took 0 bases from V and 7 from J, leaving 25 bases between them. CDR1 is DFQATT and CDR2 is SNEGSKA in the germline V gene (reference sequence).

In its sample, this clonotype was seen many times. The V gene is TRBV18, the J gene TRBJ1-1; weak D call: TRBD1 (5 bases). The length of the CDR3 is 16 residues. The germline V and J ends were trimmed by 1 base and 0 bases, with 12 bases remaining between them. Germline V gives CDR1 KGHSH, CDR2 LQKENI. The CDR3 here is CASSPLREGMNTEAFF. In DNA, the CDR3 is TGTGCCAGCTCACCACTGCGCGAGGGGATGAACACTGAAGCTTTCTTT.

This clonotype was seen repeatedly, ten times or more. The chain uses TRBV20-1 and TRBJ2-5, with D possibly being TRBD2 (7 bases). Germline CDR1 and CDR2: DFQATT and SNEGSKA (reference sequence). Trimming pared 6 bases from V and 5 bases from J, leaving 13 bases between. The CDR3 extends over 12 amino acids. The CDR3, as DNA: TGCAGTGCGAACAGGGAGGGGGAGACCCAGTACTTC. It yields the protein CSANREGETQYF.

This clonotype was detected a few times. The V call is TRBV20-1, the J call TRBJ2-3, with 9 nucleotides matching TRBD2. The CDR3 contains 15 residues. CDR1 and CDR2 from the germline V gene are DFQATT and SNEGSKA (reference sequence). J lost 4 bases, V lost 1 base, and 6 bases had no gene match. CDR3 sequence reads: CSARVGGRASDTQYF. CDR3 nucleotide sequence: TGCAGTGCTAGAGTGGGCGGGAGGGCCTCAGATACGCAGTATTTT.

The CDR3 region is CASSVAPGGQPTGELFF. The CDR3 coding sequence is TGTGCCAGCAGCGTAGCGCCGGGAGGACAACCCACCGGGGAGCTGTTTTTT. The rearrangement links TRBV9 to TRBJ2-2, with 7 bases lining up with TRBD2. Germline CDR1 SGDLS, CDR2 YYNGEE. CDR3 size: 17 residues. Germline trimming cut 0 bases from V and 4 bases from J; bases unmatched to any gene: 9. Drawing the rest from reference TRBV9 and TRBJ2-2, the complete variable domain is DSGVTQTPKHLITATGQRVTLRCSPRSGDLSVYWYQQSLDQGLQFLIQYYNGEERAKGNILERFSAQQFPDLHSELNLSSLELGDSALYFCASSVAPGGQPTGELFFGEGSRLTVL.